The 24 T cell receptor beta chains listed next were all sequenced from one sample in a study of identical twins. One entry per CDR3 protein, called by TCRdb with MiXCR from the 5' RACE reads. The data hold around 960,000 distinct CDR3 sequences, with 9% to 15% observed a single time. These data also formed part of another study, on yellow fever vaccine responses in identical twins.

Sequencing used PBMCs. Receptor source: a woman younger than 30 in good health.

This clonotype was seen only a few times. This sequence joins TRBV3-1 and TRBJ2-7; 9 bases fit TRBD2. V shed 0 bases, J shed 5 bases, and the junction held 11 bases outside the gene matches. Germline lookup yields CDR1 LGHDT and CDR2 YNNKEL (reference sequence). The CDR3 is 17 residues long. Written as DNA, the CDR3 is TGTGCCAGCAGCCAAGATATGGGCGGGAGGGCCGTTAACGAGCAGTACTTC. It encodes CASSQDMGGRAVNEQYF.

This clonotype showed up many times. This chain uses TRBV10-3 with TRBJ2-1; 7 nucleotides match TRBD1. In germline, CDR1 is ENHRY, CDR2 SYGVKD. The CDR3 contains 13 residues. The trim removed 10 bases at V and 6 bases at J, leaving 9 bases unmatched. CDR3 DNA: TGTGCCACTACAGGGGCGGTGGGCAATGAGCAGTTCTTC. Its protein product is CATTGAVGNEQFF.

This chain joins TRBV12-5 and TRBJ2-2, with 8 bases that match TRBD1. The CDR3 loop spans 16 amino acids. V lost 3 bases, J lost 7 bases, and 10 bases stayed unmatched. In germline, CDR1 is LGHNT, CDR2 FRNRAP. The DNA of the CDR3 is TGTGCTAGTGGTTTCTTGGACAGGGCGACCGGCGGGGAGCTGTTTTTT. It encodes CASGFLDRATGGELFF. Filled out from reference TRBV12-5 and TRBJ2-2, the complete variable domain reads DARVTQTPRHKVTEMGQEVTMRCQPILGHNTVFWYRQTMMQGLELLAYFRNRAPLDDSGMPKDRFSAEMPDATLATLKIQPSEPRDSAVYFCASGFLDRATGGELFFGEGSRLTVL.

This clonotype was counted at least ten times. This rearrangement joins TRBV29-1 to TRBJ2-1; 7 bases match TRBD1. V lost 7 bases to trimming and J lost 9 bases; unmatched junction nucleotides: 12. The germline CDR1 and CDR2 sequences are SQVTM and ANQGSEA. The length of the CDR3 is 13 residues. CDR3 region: CSATPSGGIEQFF. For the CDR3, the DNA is TGCAGCGCCACTCCCTCAGGGGGAATTGAGCAGTTCTTC.

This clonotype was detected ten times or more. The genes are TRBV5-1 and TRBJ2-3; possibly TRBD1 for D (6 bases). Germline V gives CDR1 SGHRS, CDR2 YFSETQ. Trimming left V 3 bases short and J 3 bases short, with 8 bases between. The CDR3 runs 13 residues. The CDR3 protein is CASSWTVTDTQYF. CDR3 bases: TGCGCCAGCAGCTGGACAGTAACAGATACGCAGTATTTT.

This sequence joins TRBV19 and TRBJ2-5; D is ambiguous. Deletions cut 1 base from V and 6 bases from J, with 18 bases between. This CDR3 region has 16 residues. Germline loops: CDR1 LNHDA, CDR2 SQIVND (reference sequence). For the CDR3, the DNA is TGTGCCAGTAGTATAGTTGGCAGTATAAGCAAAAAGACCCAGTACTTC. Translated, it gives CASSIVGSISKKTQYF.

The chain's CDR3 is CASSYSPGQQETQYF. CDR3 in DNA: TGTGCCAGCAGTTACTCCCCCGGACAGCAAGAGACCCAGTACTTC. The chain has TRBV6-5 and TRBJ2-5, with a tentative D call TRBD1 (6 bases). The germline V and J ends were trimmed by 0 bases and 2 bases, with 10 bases remaining between them. The CDR3 spans 15 residues. Germline V gene data show CDR1 as MNHEY and CDR2 as SVGAGI.

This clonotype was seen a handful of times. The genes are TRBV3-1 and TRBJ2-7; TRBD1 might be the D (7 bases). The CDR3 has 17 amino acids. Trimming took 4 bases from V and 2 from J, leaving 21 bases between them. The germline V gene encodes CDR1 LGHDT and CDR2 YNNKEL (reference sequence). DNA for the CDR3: TGTGCCAGCAGCCCAGGACTCGGGAGACAGGGCCCCTACGAGCAGTACTTC. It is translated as CASSPGLGRQGPYEQYF.

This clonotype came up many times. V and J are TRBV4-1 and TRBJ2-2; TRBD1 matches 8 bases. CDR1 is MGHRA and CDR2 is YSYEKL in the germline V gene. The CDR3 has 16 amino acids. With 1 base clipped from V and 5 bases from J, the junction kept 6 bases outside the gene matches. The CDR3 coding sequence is TGCGCCAGCAGCCAAGGAGTGGGACAGGTTACCGGGGAGCTGTTTTTT. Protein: CASSQGVGQVTGELFF.

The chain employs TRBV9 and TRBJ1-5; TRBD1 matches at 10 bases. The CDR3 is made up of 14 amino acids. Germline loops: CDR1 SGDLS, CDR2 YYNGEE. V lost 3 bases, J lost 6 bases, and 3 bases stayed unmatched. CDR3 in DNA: TGTGCCAGCAGCGACGGGACAGGGGCTCAGCCCCAGCATTTT. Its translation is CASSDGTGAQPQHF.

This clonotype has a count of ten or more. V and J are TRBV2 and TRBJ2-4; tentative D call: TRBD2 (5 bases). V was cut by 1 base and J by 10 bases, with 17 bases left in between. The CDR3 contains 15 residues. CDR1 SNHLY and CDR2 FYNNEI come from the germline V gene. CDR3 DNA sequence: TGTGCCAGCAGTGAAGTCCGAGAGGGAGCCTCTATTCAGTACTTC. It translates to CASSEVREGASIQYF.

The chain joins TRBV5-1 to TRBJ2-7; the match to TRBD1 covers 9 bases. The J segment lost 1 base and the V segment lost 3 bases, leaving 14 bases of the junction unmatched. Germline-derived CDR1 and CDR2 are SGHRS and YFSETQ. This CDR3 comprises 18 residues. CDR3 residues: CASSSPKVGTGTSYEQYF. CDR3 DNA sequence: TGCGCCAGCAGCTCTCCAAAGGTCGGGACAGGGACATCCTACGAGCAGTACTTC.

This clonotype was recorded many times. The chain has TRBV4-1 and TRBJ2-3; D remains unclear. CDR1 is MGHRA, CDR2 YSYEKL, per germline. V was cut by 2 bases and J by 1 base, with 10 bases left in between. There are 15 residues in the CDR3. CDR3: CASSQRGFRTDTQYF. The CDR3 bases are TGCGCCAGCAGCCAAAGAGGATTTCGCACAGATACGCAGTATTTT.

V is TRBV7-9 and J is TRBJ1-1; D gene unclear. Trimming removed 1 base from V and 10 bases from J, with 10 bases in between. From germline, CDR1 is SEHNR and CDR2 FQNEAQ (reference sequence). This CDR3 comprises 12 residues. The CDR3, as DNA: TGTGCCAGCAGCTTAGGAGGGTCCGGAGCTTTCTTT. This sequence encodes CASSLGGSGAFF.

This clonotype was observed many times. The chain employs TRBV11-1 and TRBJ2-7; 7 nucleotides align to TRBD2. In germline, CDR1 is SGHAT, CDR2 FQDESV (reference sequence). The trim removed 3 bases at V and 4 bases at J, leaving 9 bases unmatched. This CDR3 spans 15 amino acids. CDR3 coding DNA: TGTGCCAGCAGCTTGCTGGCGGGAGCGGCATACGAGCAGTACTTC. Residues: CASSLLAGAAYEQYF.

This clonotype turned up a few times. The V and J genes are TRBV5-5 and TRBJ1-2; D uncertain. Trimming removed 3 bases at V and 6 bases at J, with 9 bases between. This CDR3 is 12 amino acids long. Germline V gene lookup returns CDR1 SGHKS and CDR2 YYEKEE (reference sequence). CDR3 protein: CASSSRANGYTF. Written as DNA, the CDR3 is TGTGCCAGCAGCTCCCGGGCCAATGGCTACACCTTC. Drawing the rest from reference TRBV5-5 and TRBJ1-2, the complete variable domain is DAGVTQSPTHLIKTRGQQVTLRCSPISGHKSVSWYQQVLGQGPQFIFQYYEKEERGRGNFPDRFSARQFPNYSSELNVNALLLGDSALYLCASSSRANGYTFGSGTRLTVV.

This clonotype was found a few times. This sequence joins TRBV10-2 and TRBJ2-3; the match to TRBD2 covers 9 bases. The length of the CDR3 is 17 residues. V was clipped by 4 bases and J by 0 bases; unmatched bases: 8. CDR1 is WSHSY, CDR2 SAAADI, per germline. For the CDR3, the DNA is TGCGCCAGCAGTGTCCCAGCGGGGGGAACGAGCACAGATACGCAGTATTTT. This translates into CASSVPAGGTSTDTQYF.

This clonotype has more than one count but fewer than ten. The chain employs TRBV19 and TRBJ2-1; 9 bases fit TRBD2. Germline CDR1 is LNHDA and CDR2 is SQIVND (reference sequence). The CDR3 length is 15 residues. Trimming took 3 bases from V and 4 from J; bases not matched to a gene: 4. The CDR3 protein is CASSIIAGVYNEQFF. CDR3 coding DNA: TGTGCCAGTAGTATTATAGCGGGAGTTTACAATGAGCAGTTCTTC.

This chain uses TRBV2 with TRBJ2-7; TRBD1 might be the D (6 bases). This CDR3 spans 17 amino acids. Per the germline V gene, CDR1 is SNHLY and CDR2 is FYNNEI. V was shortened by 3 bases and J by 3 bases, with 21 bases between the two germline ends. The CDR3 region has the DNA TGTGCCAGCAGTGATTCCCCCACGTTAACAGGGTTCTACGAGCAGTACTTC. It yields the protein CASSDSPTLTGFYEQYF.

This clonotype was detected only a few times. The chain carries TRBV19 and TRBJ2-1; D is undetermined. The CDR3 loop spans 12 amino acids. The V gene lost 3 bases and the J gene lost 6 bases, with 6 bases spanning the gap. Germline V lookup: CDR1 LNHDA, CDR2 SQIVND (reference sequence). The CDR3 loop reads CASSILGNEQFF. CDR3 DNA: TGTGCCAGTAGTATTCTAGGCAATGAGCAGTTCTTC.

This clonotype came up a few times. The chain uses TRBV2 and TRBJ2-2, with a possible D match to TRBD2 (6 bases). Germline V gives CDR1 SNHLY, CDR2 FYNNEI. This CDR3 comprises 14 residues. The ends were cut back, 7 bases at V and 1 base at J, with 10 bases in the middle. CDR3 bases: TGTGCCAGCACCGGAGGGGAGAACACCGGGGAGCTGTTTTTT. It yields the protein CASTGGENTGELFF.

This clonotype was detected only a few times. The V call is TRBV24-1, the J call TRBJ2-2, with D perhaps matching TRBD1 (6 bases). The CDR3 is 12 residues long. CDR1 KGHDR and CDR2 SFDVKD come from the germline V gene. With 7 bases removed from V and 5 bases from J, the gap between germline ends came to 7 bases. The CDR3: CATRTGTGELFF. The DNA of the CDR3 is TGTGCCACCAGAACAGGGACCGGGGAGCTGTTTTTT.

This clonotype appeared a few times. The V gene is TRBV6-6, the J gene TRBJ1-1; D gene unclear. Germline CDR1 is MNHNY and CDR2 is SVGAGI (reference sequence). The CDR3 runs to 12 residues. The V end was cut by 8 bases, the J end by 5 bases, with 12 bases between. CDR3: CASGIRGTEAFF. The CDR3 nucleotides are TGTGCCAGCGGTATTCGCGGGACTGAAGCTTTCTTT.

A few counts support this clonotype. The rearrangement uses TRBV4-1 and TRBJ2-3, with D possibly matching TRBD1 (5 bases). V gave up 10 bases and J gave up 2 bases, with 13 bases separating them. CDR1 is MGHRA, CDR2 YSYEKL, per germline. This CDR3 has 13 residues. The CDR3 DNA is TGCGCCACAGGGATTCAGTTCACAGATACGCAGTATTTT. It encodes CATGIQFTDTQYF.